A single sample gave rise to the 13 T cell receptor beta chains below, sequenced in a study of CD8 T cells in Susac syndrome. RNA totalling roughly 0.45 to 1 ug underwent reverse transcription with random hexamers. TCRdb recomputed calls from the immunoSEQ multiplex PCR reads with MiXCR, one row per CDR3 protein. Of fewer than 90,000 distinct CDR3 sequences in the sample, approximately 94% were seen once. The sample consisted of CD8+ T cells from PBMCs. Every receptor here comes from a human donor with Susac syndrome.

In its sample, this clonotype was seen once. A read error may produce the germline difference seen at one junction end. V is TRBV20-1 and J is TRBJ1-1, with a weak D call TRBD1 (6 bases). CDR3 length equals 14 residues. CDR1 is DFQATT and CDR2 is SNEGSKA in the germline V gene (reference sequence). The CDR3 coding sequence is TGCAGTGCTAGAAGCTACAGGGATAACACTAAAGCTTTCTTT. Amino acid sequence: CSARSYRDNTKAFF.

The chain joins TRBV2 to TRBJ2-7; D ambiguous. Looked up from germline, CDR1 is SNHLY and CDR2 is FYNNEI. V was cut by 7 bases and J by 4 bases, with 5 bases left in between. This CDR3 spans 10 amino acids. CDR3 loop: CASIEYEQYF. CDR3 nucleotides: TGTGCCAGCATTGAGTACGAGCAGTACTTC.

The chain couples TRBV20-1 to TRBJ2-2; D gene uncertain. The CDR3 consists of 12 residues. CDR1 and CDR2 from the germline V gene are DFQATT and SNEGSKA (reference sequence). V lost 0 bases, J lost 4 bases, and 3 bases lay in between. CDR3 region: CSARDSTGELFF. In DNA, the CDR3 is TGCAGTGCTAGAGATTCCACCGGGGAGCTGTTTTTT.

The chain joins TRBV12-3 or TRBV12-4 to TRBJ2-1; D is perhaps TRBD2 (5 bases). V shed 2 bases and J shed 2 bases, with 13 bases lying between them. This CDR3 region has 16 residues. The CDR3 protein is CASSLSQRSPYNEQFF. In DNA, the CDR3 is TGTGCCAGCAGTTTAAGCCAGCGGTCCCCCTACAATGAGCAGTTCTTC.

CDR3 DNA: TGTGCCAGCTCACCTGTTCAGGACAGCTTGAACACTGAAGCTTTCTTT. It yields the protein CASSPVQDSLNTEAFF. The chain uses TRBV18 and TRBJ1-1; D might be TRBD1 (6 bases). With 3 bases removed from V and 0 bases from J, the gap between germline ends came to 14 bases. The germline gives CDR1 KGHSH, CDR2 LQKENI. This CDR3 spans 16 amino acids.

J is TRBJ2-1 and V is TRBV24-1; 10 bases fit TRBD1. The junction had 7 bases not matched to a gene; V was cut back by 2 bases and J by 10 bases. The germline V gene has CDR1 KGHDR and CDR2 SFDVKD. The CDR3 is 15 amino acids. The DNA of the CDR3 is TGTGCCACCAGTGATTCCGGGACAGGGGAAAAAGAGCAGTTCTTC. This encodes CATSDSGTGEKEQFF.

This chain links TRBV7-9 with TRBJ2-1; 10 bases line up with TRBD1. The germline CDR1 and CDR2 sequences are SEHNR and FQNEAQ (reference sequence). V lost 4 bases, J lost 8 bases, and 14 bases stayed unmatched. This CDR3 region has 17 residues. CDR3 loop: CASSSSRLGQGSHEQFF. The CDR3 coding sequence is TGTGCCAGCAGCTCATCCCGACTGGGACAGGGGTCCCATGAGCAGTTCTTC.

The rearrangement links TRBV30 to TRBJ2-1; 11 bases align to TRBD2. Germline lookup yields CDR1 GTSNPN and CDR2 SVGIG (reference sequence). The CDR3 is made up of 14 amino acids. The trim removed 4 bases at V and 12 bases at J, leaving 11 bases unmatched. The CDR3, as DNA: TGTGCCTGGACTAGCGGGAGGCCCCCGGATGGGCAGTTCTTC. The encoded protein is CAWTSGRPPDGQFF.

The rearrangement uses TRBV20-1 and TRBJ2-1; 12 bases line up with TRBD2. The length of the CDR3 is 14 residues. The junction had 7 bases not matched to a gene; V was cut back by 5 bases and J by 8 bases. Germline V gives CDR1 DFQATT, CDR2 SNEGSKA (reference sequence). The CDR3 region is CSADRTSGAYEQFF. The CDR3, as DNA: TGCAGTGCTGACCGGACTAGCGGGGCCTATGAGCAGTTCTTC.

V gene TRBV6-1 combines with J gene TRBJ2-4; 7 bases agree with TRBD2. Losses at the gene ends were 4 bases for V and 7 bases for J; bases not matched to a gene: 1. This CDR3 is built from 12 residues. The germline gives CDR1 MNHNS, CDR2 SASEGT. The CDR3 DNA follows: TGTGCCAGCAGTGGGCGGGGGAACATTCAGTACTTC. As protein: CASSGRGNIQYF.

This clonotype has a single count. The chain links TRBV28 to TRBJ2-5, with D maybe TRBD2 (6 bases). V lost 2 bases to trimming and J lost 4 bases, with 14 bases between them. This CDR3 is 15 amino acids long. Germline loops: CDR1 MDHEN, CDR2 SYDVKM. CDR3 protein: CASSLASAYPETQYF. The CDR3 bases are TGTGCCAGCAGTTTAGCTAGCGCGTACCCAGAGACCCAGTACTTC.

The V gene is TRBV20-1, the J gene TRBJ2-1, with 14 bases that match TRBD2. V lost 0 bases, J lost 0 bases, and 4 bases stayed unmatched. This CDR3 comprises 18 residues. The germline CDR1 and CDR2 sequences are DFQATT and SNEGSKA (reference sequence). CDR3 protein: CSARDGTSGSSSYNEQFF. The CDR3 nucleotides are TGCAGTGCTAGAGATGGGACTAGCGGGAGTAGCTCCTACAATGAGCAGTTCTTC.

The J gene is TRBJ2-1, the V gene TRBV29-1, with D maybe TRBD2 (7 bases). Germline V gene data show CDR1 as SQVTM and CDR2 as ANQGSEA. Trimming removed 4 bases at V and 4 bases at J, with 17 bases between. The CDR3 loop spans 15 amino acids. This CDR3 reads CSVGRVGGTYNEQFF. CDR3 bases: TGCAGCGTTGGGAGAGTGGGGGGGACATACAATGAGCAGTTCTTC.